These 27 T cell receptor beta chains were sequenced from one sample in a study of control samples from healthy donors and cancer patients. TCRdb keeps only in-frame clones here, not all; method: immunoSEQ multiplex PCR. In the table there are over 150,000 clones, approximately 94% of which are singletons. Sequencing used blood. These receptors all come from a man in his forties in good health.

This clone was seen just once. The chain has TRBV21-1 and TRBJ1-6. TRBV21-1 is shown as a pseudogene. The CDR3 extends over 20 amino acids. This chain's CDR3 is CASSKPKRRGDKSYNSPLHF. The CDR3 DNA follows: TGTGCCAGCAGCAAACCGAAACGACGTGGGGATAAGTCCTATAATTCACCCCTCCACTTT.

This chain connects TRBV21-1 to TRBJ1-1. TRBV21-1 is shown as a pseudogene. This CDR3 contains 19 residues. CDR3 in amino acids: CASSKAQVGGDRVGTEAFF. CDR3 nucleotide sequence: TGTGCCAGCAGCAAAGCGCAGGTCGGTGGGGACCGGGTAGGCACTGAAGCTTTCTTT.

The chain combines TRBV12-5 with TRBJ1-6; D gene ambiguous. V lost 1 base and J lost 10, with 8 bases in between. CDR1 and CDR2 from the germline V gene are LGHNT and FRNRAP. The CDR3 is 13 residues long. This CDR3 is CASGLGLGSPLHF. The CDR3, as DNA: TGTGCTAGTGGTTTGGGCTTGGGCTCACCCCTCCACTTT.

This clone was seen a handful of times. The rearrangement uses TRBV30 and TRBJ1-6; 8 bases agree with TRBD1. The germline CDR1 and CDR2 sequences are GTSNPN and SVGIG (reference sequence). The junction had 5 bases not matched to a gene; V was cut back by 3 bases and J by 7 bases. The length of the CDR3 is 14 residues. This CDR3 reads CAWSVGQGNSPLHF. The DNA of the CDR3 is TGTGCCTGGAGCGTCGGACAGGGAAATTCACCCCTCCACTTT.

This clone occurred once. The rearrangement joins TRBV6-5 to TRBJ1-1; weak D call: TRBD1 (5 bases). CDR1 and CDR2 (germline): MNHEY, SVGAGI. This CDR3 has 15 amino acids. Trimming took 6 bases from V and 4 from J, leaving 18 bases between them. CDR3 loop: CASRFQLKGVTEAFF. CDR3 DNA sequence: TGTGCCAGCAGGTTTCAGTTAAAAGGGGTCACTGAAGCTTTCTTT.

The chain carries TRBV27 and TRBJ2-5; D uncertain. CDR1 and CDR2 from the germline V gene are MNHEY and SMNVEV (reference sequence). The length of the CDR3 is 14 residues. V lost 5 bases and J 2 bases, leaving 12 bases between the germline ends. The CDR3 coding sequence is TGTGCCAGCAGTCGACGGGCCTTACAAGAGACCCAGTACTTC. Protein: CASSRRALQETQYF.

The gene calls are TRBV12-5 and TRBJ1-5; possibly TRBD1 for D (5 bases). Germline CDR1 is LGHNT and CDR2 is FRNRAP. The CDR3 consists of 20 residues. V shed 0 bases and J shed 2 bases, with 23 bases lying between them. The CDR3 DNA sequence: TGTGCTAGTGGTTTGGTATCGGCGGGGGAGCCCCTATTCGGCAATCAGCCCCAGCATTTT. This translates into CASGLVSAGEPLFGNQPQHF.

The chain links TRBV7-6 to TRBJ2-7; D perhaps matches TRBD2 (7 bases). Per the germline V gene, CDR1 is SGHVS and CDR2 is FNYEAQ. The CDR3 has 19 amino acids. V was shortened by 4 bases and J by 3 bases, with 28 bases between the two germline ends. The CDR3 here is CASSSYPPYLAGAVYEQYF. In nucleotides, the CDR3 is TGTGCCAGCAGCTCATACCCCCCCTATCTGGCGGGGGCGGTCTACGAGCAGTACTTC.

The rearrangement joins TRBV7-3 to TRBJ2-1; 11 nucleotides agree with TRBD2. CDR1 and CDR2 from the germline V gene are SGHTA and FQGTGA. The CDR3 runs 14 residues. V dropped 8 bases and J dropped 2; count of bases not matched to a gene: 2. CDR3 loop: CASGSGGAYNEQFF. The CDR3 bases are TGTGCCAGCGGTAGCGGGGGGGCCTACAATGAGCAGTTCTTC.

The chain carries TRBV29-1 and TRBJ1-1, with a weak D call TRBD1 (5 bases). This CDR3 region has 14 residues. Germline-derived CDR1 and CDR2 are SQVTM and ANQGSEA. Trimming left V 7 bases short and J 1 base short, with 16 bases between. DNA of the CDR3: TGCAGCGCCTGCGGGGAGGGGTCGAACACTGAAGCTTTCTTT. This gives the protein CSACGEGSNTEAFF.

The chain is built from TRBV3-1 (or the pseudogene TRBV3-2) and TRBJ1-1, with TRBD1 matching over 7 bases. The V segment lost 8 bases and the J segment 5 bases; nucleotides outside the gene matches: 8. This CDR3 spans 13 amino acids. The germline gives CDR1 LGHDT, CDR2 YNNKEL (reference sequence). CDR3 DNA sequence: TGTGCCAGCGCGCGGGTCAGGGGGACTGAAGCTTTCTTT. Amino acids: CASARVRGTEAFF.

The chain combines TRBV5-1 with TRBJ1-4; D may be TRBD1 (6 bases). Germline V gives CDR1 SGHRS, CDR2 YFSETQ. V was cut by 4 bases and J by 2 bases, with 12 bases left in between. This CDR3 has 15 amino acids. CDR3 bases: TGCGCCAGCAGCGTCAGGGGCCCCACTAATGAAAAACTGTTTTTT. It yields the protein CASSVRGPTNEKLFF.

The chain couples TRBV5-5 to TRBJ1-2; the D gene is possibly TRBD1 (5 bases). Trimming shortened V by 4 bases and J by 3 bases, and 28 bases separated the two germline ends. CDR3 length: 19 amino acids. CDR1 and CDR2 (germline): SGHKS, YYEKEE (reference sequence). CDR3 nucleotides: TGTGCCAGCAGCCATTCGGTCGGGCAGGGAATCTTAACCTACTATGGCTACACCTTC. Protein sequence: CASSHSVGQGILTYYGYTF.

This chain connects TRBV4-3 to TRBJ1-1; D remains ambiguous. Looked up from germline, CDR1 is LGHNA and CDR2 is YSLEER. CDR3 length: 15 residues. The V and J ends lost 1 base and 0 bases respectively, with 9 bases between them. CDR3 region: CASSQVWGLNTEAFF. CDR3 bases: TGCGCCAGCAGCCAAGTTTGGGGTTTGAACACTGAAGCTTTCTTT.

This chain connects TRBV28 to TRBJ2-7; no firm D call. The CDR3 loop spans 13 amino acids. In germline, CDR1 is MDHEN, CDR2 SYDVKM. Trimming cost V 6 bases and J 3 bases, with 12 bases left between them. The DNA of the CDR3 is TGTGCCAGCAGCTCCGGGCCGCACTACGAGCAGTACTTC. Translation gives CASSSGPHYEQYF.

The gene calls are TRBV28 and TRBJ2-1, with TRBD2 matching over 12 bases. The junction had 7 bases not matched to a gene; V was cut back by 4 bases and J by 9 bases. The CDR3 runs to 15 residues. Germline V lookup: CDR1 MDHEN, CDR2 SYDVKM. Here the CDR3 reads CASSSSGGGSGEQFF. Written as DNA, the CDR3 is TGTGCCAGCAGTTCTAGCGGGGGGGGTTCGGGTGAGCAGTTCTTC.

J is TRBJ1-1 and V is TRBV27; 12 nucleotides align to TRBD1. Germline CDR1 is MNHEY and CDR2 is SMNVEV (reference sequence). V lost 2 bases, J lost 4 bases, and 8 bases stayed unmatched. CDR3 length equals 17 residues. The CDR3 here is CASSLEGQGALGTEAFF. CDR3 sequence (DNA): TGTGCCAGCAGTTTAGAGGGACAGGGGGCGCTTGGCACTGAAGCTTTCTTT.

The V gene is TRBV5-1, the J gene TRBJ1-1; D unresolved. This CDR3 contains 15 residues. Trimming stripped 0 bases from V and 4 bases from J, with 13 bases between. Germline V gene sequence: CDR1 SGHRS, CDR2 YFSETQ. CDR3 in amino acids: CASSLDVGLRTEAFF. CDR3 bases: TGCGCCAGCAGCTTGGATGTGGGCCTGCGCACTGAAGCTTTCTTT.

V usage is TRBV6-6 and J usage is TRBJ1-1, with D perhaps matching TRBD1 (5 bases). Trimming cost V 6 bases and J 1 base, with 9 bases left between them. Looked up from germline, CDR1 is MNHNY and CDR2 is SVGAGI (reference sequence). The CDR3 contains 13 residues. DNA of the CDR3: TGTGCCAGCAGCCGAGGACAGAACACTGAAGCTTTCTTT. This sequence encodes CASSRGQNTEAFF.

This clone was observed once. The chain uses TRBV6-6 and TRBJ1-5; no clear D. CDR1 MNHNY and CDR2 SVGAGI come from the germline V gene (reference sequence). There are 12 residues in the CDR3. V was shortened by 2 bases and J by 5 bases, with 4 bases between the two germline ends. This chain's CDR3 is CASSYGDQPQHF. The CDR3 DNA reads TGTGCCAGCAGTTACGGGGATCAGCCCCAGCATTTT.

This chain joins TRBV29-1 and TRBJ1-1, with TRBD1 matching 8 bases. Germline trimming cut 0 bases from V and 8 bases from J; bases unmatched to any gene: 5. Looked up from germline, CDR1 is SQVTM and CDR2 is ANQGSEA. CDR3 length: 13 amino acids. CDR3 region: CSVEDWTGNEAFF. CDR3 nucleotide sequence: TGCAGCGTTGAAGATTGGACAGGGAACGAAGCTTTCTTT.

The genes are TRBV19 and TRBJ1-3; D not certain. CDR1 and CDR2 (germline): LNHDA, SQIVND (reference sequence). Trimming shortened V by 7 bases and J by 0 bases, and 16 bases separated the two germline ends. The CDR3 loop spans 16 amino acids. CDR3 nucleotides: TGTGCCAGTATTCCTCATGGCCGAGACTCTGGAAACACCATATATTTT. Protein sequence: CASIPHGRDSGNTIYF.

The chain has TRBV19 and TRBJ2-5, with TRBD1 identical over 9 bases. The V gene end was trimmed by 4 bases and the J gene end by 1 base; junction bases not matched to a gene: 4. Germline V gene data show CDR1 as LNHDA and CDR2 as SQIVND (reference sequence). The CDR3 is made up of 15 amino acids. The CDR3 DNA sequence: TGTGCCAGTAGTAACCGGGGACAGGGCCAAGAGACCCAGTACTTC. Translated: CASSNRGQGQETQYF.

The rearrangement joins TRBV11-2 to TRBJ2-7, with D tentatively TRBD1 (6 bases). Trimming removed 0 bases from V and 5 bases from J, with 11 bases in between. Germline V gives CDR1 SGHAT, CDR2 FQNNGV. The CDR3 is 14 amino acids. CDR3 sequence reads: CASSLETGYNEQYF. Here the CDR3 DNA reads TGTGCCAGCAGCTTAGAAACAGGGTACAACGAGCAGTACTTC.

The chain uses TRBV6-5 and TRBJ1-1; no definite D call. Germline V gene data show CDR1 as MNHEY and CDR2 as SVGAGI. V lost 0 bases and J 7 bases, leaving 9 bases between the germline ends. This CDR3 comprises 13 residues. The CDR3 sequence is CASSYSSRVEAFF. The CDR3 bases are TGTGCCAGCAGTTACTCGAGTAGGGTTGAAGCTTTCTTT.

This clone was counted a single time. CDR3 bases: TGTGCCAGCAGCTTGTTTCAGGGATTTGGGAATTCACCCCTCCACTTT. Translating it yields CASSLFQGFGNSPLHF. This rearrangement joins TRBV7-2 to TRBJ1-6, with a possible D match to TRBD1 (5 bases). The germline gives CDR1 SGHTA, CDR2 FQGNSA. V lost 3 bases to trimming and J lost 7 bases, with 16 bases between them. There are 16 residues in the CDR3.

The chain uses TRBV27 and TRBJ1-2; 11 positions match TRBD1. This CDR3 is built from 17 residues. Germline trimming cut 5 bases from V and 3 bases from J; bases unmatched to any gene: 11. Germline V CDR1 and CDR2: MNHEY, SMNVEV (reference sequence). CDR3 nucleotide sequence: TGTGCCAGCAGTCTCTCCGGACAGGGGGCGACTGACTATGGCTACACCTTC. Translating it yields CASSLSGQGATDYGYTF.